The 12 T cell receptor beta chains given below trace back to one sample, sequenced in a study of identifying expanded T cells in peripheral blood. Profiling relied on immunoSEQ multiplex PCR, and the TCRdb table lists in-frame clones only, not all of them. Here the sample spans 100,000 or so clones, approximately 90% being singletons. Input material: blood. The receptors stem from a person aged 18 to 70 in good health.

The chain couples TRBV7-9 to TRBJ2-7; tentatively, D is TRBD1 (5 bases). This CDR3 has 12 amino acids. The ends were cut back, 3 bases at V and 6 bases at J, with 9 bases in the middle. CDR1 and CDR2 from the germline V gene are SEHNR and FQNEAQ (reference sequence). The CDR3 region is CASSLDNIEQYF. CDR3 DNA sequence: TGTGCCAGCAGCTTGGACAACATCGAGCAGTACTTC.

This clone was seen just once. The rearrangement uses TRBV28 and TRBJ2-3, with 14 bases lining up with TRBD2. V dropped 6 bases and J dropped 5; count of bases not matched to a gene: 7. Germline V gives CDR1 MDHEN, CDR2 SYDVKM. The CDR3 is 16 amino acids. The CDR3 region is CASSWTSGGLGDTQYF. The CDR3, as DNA: TGTGCCAGCAGCTGGACTAGCGGGGGGTTGGGAGATACGCAGTATTTT.

The V and J genes are TRBV28 and TRBJ1-2; the match to TRBD1 covers 8 bases. Germline-derived CDR1 and CDR2 are MDHEN and SYDVKM. The CDR3 spans 13 residues. J was trimmed by 7 bases and V by 1 base; bases with no gene match: 2. CDR3 coding DNA: TGTGCCAGCAGTTTATCCGACAGGGGTGGCTACACCTTC. Protein: CASSLSDRGGYTF.

CDR3 in DNA: TGCAGTGCTAGAGATCCCCTAAAGCAGTACTTC. Its protein is CSARDPLKQYF. The chain links TRBV20-1 to TRBJ2-7; D gene unclear. The length of the CDR3 is 11 residues. Trimming stripped 0 bases from V and 8 bases from J, with 8 bases between. Germline assignment: CDR1 DFQATT and CDR2 SNEGSKA (reference sequence).

Concerning this clone: Germline and junction disagree at one end, which may indicate a read error. The chain is built from TRBV2 and TRBJ2-4; D perhaps matches TRBD1 (6 bases). The V gene's germline CDR1 is SNHLY and CDR2 FYNNEI. CDR3 length: 17 residues. CDR3 bases: TGTGCCAGCAGAGAAGACCTGGGCGGACAGATCAAAAACATTCAGTACTTC. This encodes CASREDLGGQIKNIQYF. Variable domain in full (rest from reference TRBV2 and TRBJ2-4): EPEVTQTPSHQVTQMGQEVILRCVPISNHLYFYWYRQILGQKVEFLVSFYNNEISEKSEIFDDQFSVERPDGSNFTLKIRSTKLEDSAMYFCASREDLGGQIKNIQYFGAGTRLSVL.

V gene TRBV27 combines with J gene TRBJ1-2, with 7 bases that match TRBD1. The CDR3 is made up of 14 amino acids. Losses at the gene ends were 3 bases for V and 4 bases for J; bases not matched to a gene: 5. Germline V gene data show CDR1 as MNHEY and CDR2 as SMNVEV (reference sequence). The CDR3 coding sequence is TGTGCCAGCAGTTTCTCGACAGGGCCCTATGGCTACACCTTC. This encodes CASSFSTGPYGYTF.

The V and J genes are TRBV11-2 and TRBJ1-2, with D possibly TRBD1 on 5 matching bases. The germline V gene encodes CDR1 SGHAT and CDR2 FQNNGV. The CDR3 sequence is 15 residues long. Between the trimmed V and J ends, which lost 1 base and 6 bases, there was a span of 15 bases. The DNA for the CDR3 is TGTGCCAGCAGCTTAGGCTGGGGGATGAAAAATGGCTACACCTTC. It translates to CASSLGWGMKNGYTF.

The chain is built from TRBV11-1 and TRBJ2-5; no definite D call. Germline V lookup: CDR1 SGHAT, CDR2 FQDESV (reference sequence). The CDR3 contains 14 residues. V was pared by 5 bases and J by 5 bases, with 15 bases between. CDR3 in DNA: TGTGCCAGCAGCGTTATGCTTTCTGGGGAGACCCAGTACTTC. As protein: CASSVMLSGETQYF.

The chain uses TRBV28 and TRBJ2-2, with D perhaps being TRBD1 or TRBD2 (6 bases each). The V end was cut by 2 bases, the J end by 7 bases, with 14 bases between. CDR3 length: 15 amino acids. Per germline, CDR1 MDHEN and CDR2 SYDVKM. The CDR3 region is CASSLAPGAGGELFF. The CDR3 DNA reads as TGTGCCAGCAGTTTAGCCCCGGGGGCGGGCGGGGAGCTGTTTTTT.

This clone was picked up one time. This chain uses TRBV15 with TRBJ1-1; D unresolved. The V gene's germline CDR1 is LNHNV and CDR2 YYDKDF (reference sequence). Trimming took 1 base from V and 6 from J, leaving 12 bases between them. The CDR3 is 14 residues long. The CDR3 DNA sequence: TGTGCCACCAGCAGAGGCGATTTGGCCCCTGAAGCTTTCTTT. The encoded protein is CATSRGDLAPEAFF.

CDR3 in DNA: TGCAGCGTGGTGGGACAGGTCAATCAGCCCCAGCATTTT. It is translated as CSVVGQVNQPQHF. The V and J genes are TRBV29-1 and TRBJ1-5; TRBD1 matches at 8 bases. The CDR3 length is 13 residues. J was trimmed by 3 bases and V by 6 bases; bases with no gene match: 4. In germline, CDR1 is SQVTM, CDR2 ANQGSEA.

There are a few counts of this clone. This chain uses TRBV2 with TRBJ1-2; D gene unclear. The V gene's germline CDR1 is SNHLY and CDR2 FYNNEI. CDR3 size: 15 residues. V was shortened by 6 bases and J by 2 bases, with 16 bases between the two germline ends. CDR3 loop: CASRRWEILNYGYTF. The CDR3 DNA follows: TGTGCCAGCAGGCGATGGGAAATACTCAACTATGGCTACACCTTC.